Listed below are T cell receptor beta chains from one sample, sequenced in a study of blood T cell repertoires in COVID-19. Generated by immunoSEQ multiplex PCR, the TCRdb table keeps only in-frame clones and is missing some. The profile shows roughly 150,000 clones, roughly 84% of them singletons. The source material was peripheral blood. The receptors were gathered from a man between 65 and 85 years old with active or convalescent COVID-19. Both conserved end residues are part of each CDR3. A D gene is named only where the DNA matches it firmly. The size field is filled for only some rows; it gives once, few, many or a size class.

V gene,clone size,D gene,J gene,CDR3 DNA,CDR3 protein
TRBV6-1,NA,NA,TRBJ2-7,TGTGCCAGCAGTGAAGGACACGGCTACGAGCAGTACTTC,CASSEGHGYEQYF
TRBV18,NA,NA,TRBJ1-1,TGTGCCAGCTCACCCCAGTCGGGGAACACTGAAGCTTTCTTT,CASSPQSGNTEAFF
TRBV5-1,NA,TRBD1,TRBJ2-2,TGCGCCAGCAGCCCCGGACAGGGACACACCGGGGAGCTGTTTTTT,CASSPGQGHTGELFF
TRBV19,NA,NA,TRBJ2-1,TGTGCCAGTAGTATAGTAGAAGAGGTGCAGTTCTTC,CASSIVEEVQFF
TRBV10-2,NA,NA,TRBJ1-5,TGCGCCAGCAGTGATAGGAGGGGCCAGCCCCAGCATTTT,CASSDRRGQPQHF
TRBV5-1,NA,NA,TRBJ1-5,TGCGCCAGCAGCCCAGGACAGAATCAGCCCCAGCATTTT,CASSPGQNQPQHF
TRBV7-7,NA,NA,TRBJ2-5,TGTGCTAGCAGCCCGGGACATCAAGAGACCCAGTACTTC,CASSPGHQETQYF
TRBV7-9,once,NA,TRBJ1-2,TGTGCCAGCAGCTTAGGTACCCCACTCTATGGCTACACCTTC,CASSLGTPLYGYTF
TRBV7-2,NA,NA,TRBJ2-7,TGTGCCAGCAGTTTCAGCCGCGGGGGCGACGAGCAGTACTTC,CASSFSRGGDEQYF
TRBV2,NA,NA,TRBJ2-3,TGTGCCAGCAGTCATAGCACAGATACGCAGTATTTT,CASSHSTDTQYF
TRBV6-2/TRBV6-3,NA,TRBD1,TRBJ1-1,TGTGCCAGCAGTCCGGGACAGGGATACACTGAAGCTTTCTTT,CASSPGQGYTEAFF
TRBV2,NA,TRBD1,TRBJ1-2,TGTGCCAGCAGGCCGGGGGGTGCTTCCGGGACAGGGGGCAATGGCTACACCTTC,CASRPGGASGTGGNGYTF
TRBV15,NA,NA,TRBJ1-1,TGTGCCACCAGCAGAGAGGGGGCGTTTAACACTGAAGCTTTCTTT,CATSREGAFNTEAFF
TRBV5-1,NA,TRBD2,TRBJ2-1,TGCGCCAGCAGCTTGGTGGCTAGCGGGGGCTCGGGTGAGCAGTTCTTC,CASSLVASGGSGEQFF
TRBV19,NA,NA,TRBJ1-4,TGTGCCAGTAGTACACGGACAGTTGAAAAACTGTTTTTT,CASSTRTVEKLFF
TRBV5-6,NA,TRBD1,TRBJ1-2,TGTGCCAGCAGCTGGCCGGGACAGGGCGGGTATGGCTACACCTTC,CASSWPGQGGYGYTF
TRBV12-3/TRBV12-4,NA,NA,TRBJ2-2,TGTGCCAGCAGTTCAGACACCGGGGAGCTGTTTTTT,CASSSDTGELFF